Listed below are T cell receptor beta chains from one sample, sequenced in a study of blood T cells in healthy people across ages. TCRdb fed the 5' RACE reads into MiXCR, producing one record per CDR3 protein. This sample yields around 1.7 million distinct CDR3 sequences, of which 28% are seen a single time; 7.7% belongs to the top ten. Specimen: blood. These receptors all stem from a woman in her 30s in good health. Both conserved end residues are part of each CDR3. D genes are given only for firm matches. Rows may omit the clone size; those that give it use once, few, many or a size class.

TRBV5-1	.	TRBJ1-6	few	TGCGCCAGCAGCTTGGCACCGGGACGCCCGTCGGGATCACCCCTCCACTTT	CASSLAPGRPSGSPLHF
TRBV7-2	TRBD1	TRBJ2-7	many	TGTGCCAGCAGACACCCTGTACAGGGGGTTTCCTACGAGCAGTACTTC	CASRHPVQGVSYEQYF
TRBV14	TRBD2	TRBJ2-7	many	TGTGCCAGCAGCCAAGCGCGGGCGGGGGGCTTCTACGAGCAGTACTTC	CASSQARAGGFYEQYF
TRBV9	.	TRBJ2-4	many	TGTGCCAGCAGCCCCGGGACAATCTTAGCCAAAAACATTCAGTACTTC	CASSPGTILAKNIQYF
TRBV28	.	TRBJ2-3	few	TGTGCCAGCACCCCCCGAGGGCTCGGCACAGATACGCAGTATTTT	CASTPRGLGTDTQYF
TRBV20-1	TRBD1	TRBJ1-2	.	TGCAGTGCTCCGACAGGACAGGGAAACTATGGCTACACCTTC	CSAPTGQGNYGYTF
TRBV5-1	.	TRBJ1-2	few	TGCGCCAGCACCCAGGGAGAGGGGGATGGCTACACCTTC	CASTQGEGDGYTF
TRBV29-1	TRBD2	TRBJ2-7	.	TGCAGCGTTGAAGATGCCCGGGGGGGGGTCGGGAGAGGTACCTACGAGCAGTACTTC	CSVEDARGGVGRGTYEQYF
TRBV18	.	TRBJ2-7	many	TGTGCCAGCTCACCCCCGACCACCTACGAGCAGTACTTC	CASSPPTTYEQYF
TRBV24-1	TRBD1	TRBJ2-5	many	TGTGCCACCCAGGACAGGGCTGAGACCCAGTACTTC	CATQDRAETQYF
TRBV12-3/TRBV12-4	TRBD1	TRBJ1-2	.	TGTGCCAGCACTTCGACAGGGAAAAACTATGGCTACACCTTC	CASTSTGKNYGYTF
TRBV6-6	TRBD1	TRBJ2-7	many	TGTGCCAGCACCTCCGGGACAGGTCTGTACGAGCAGTACTTC	CASTSGTGLYEQYF
TRBV4-1	TRBD1	TRBJ2-3	.	TGCGCCAGCAGCCAAGAAGGTAGAGCAGGGGGCACGACAGATACGCAGTATTTT	CASSQEGRAGGTTDTQYF
TRBV20-1	.	TRBJ1-4	few	TGCAGTGCCCGGCCGGAAACTAATGAAAAACTGTTTTTT	CSARPETNEKLFF
TRBV7-2	.	TRBJ2-5	.	TGTGCCAGCAGCCAAGAACAGGGACTCCAAGAGACCCAGTACTTC	CASSQEQGLQETQYF
TRBV6-6	TRBD1	TRBJ2-7	.	TGTGCCAGCAGTTCCGACAGGGGGCAGTCCTACGAGCAGTACTTC	CASSSDRGQSYEQYF
TRBV7-2	.	TRBJ2-1	.	TGTGCCAGCAGCGGTTGGGGTTCTTCCTACGAGCAGTTCTTC	CASSGWGSSYEQFF
TRBV10-3	.	TRBJ1-1	.	TGTGCCATCGGGCAGGGAACCCTTAAGGCTGAAGCTTTCTTT	CAIGQGTLKAEAFF
TRBV7-9	.	TRBJ2-7	many	TGTGCCAGCAGCTTAGTTCTGGGCTCCTACGAGCAGTACTTC	CASSLVLGSYEQYF
TRBV12-3/TRBV12-4	TRBD1	TRBJ2-3	few	TGTGCCAGCAGTTTAGCTGGTAGGGCAGGGGGCGGACATACGCAGTATTTT	CASSLAGRAGGGHTQYF
TRBV2	.	TRBJ2-1	.	TGTGCCAGCAGTGAATCCTTGGGGGCCCTCACTAACAATGAGCAGTTCTTC	CASSESLGALTNNEQFF
TRBV12-3/TRBV12-4	TRBD2	TRBJ2-7	.	TGTGCCAGCAGGGAAAGCGGGAGGGATTACGAGCAGTACTTC	CASRESGRDYEQYF
TRBV20-1	TRBD2	TRBJ2-1	many	TGCAGTGCTACCCTAGCGGGAGTCAATGAGCAGTTCTTC	CSATLAGVNEQFF
TRBV2	.	TRBJ1-2	few	TGTGCCAGCAGGACACGTACAGCCAACTATGGCTACACCTTC	CASRTRTANYGYTF
TRBV29-1	.	TRBJ1-1	.	TGCAGCGGGACGCCCGGGACGGCCACGGGGAACACTGAAGCTTTCTTT	CSGTPGTATGNTEAFF
TRBV20-1	TRBD2	TRBJ2-7	few	TGCAGTGCTGCCTCTATAGCGGGGGGTACCTACGAGCAGTACTTC	CSAASIAGGTYEQYF
TRBV12-3/TRBV12-4	.	TRBJ1-6	few	TGTGCCAGCAGTTTCAACGGGGAATCTAATTCACCCCTCCACTTT	CASSFNGESNSPLHF
TRBV18	.	TRBJ2-1	.	TGTGCCAGCTCACCAATCGAGGGCTCCAGCGGGTGGTACAATGAGCAGTTCTTC	CASSPIEGSSGWYNEQFF
TRBV6-5	.	TRBJ2-5	many	TGTGCCAGCAGTTACTCCCAGTTAGAGACCCAGTACTTC	CASSYSQLETQYF
TRBV19	TRBD2	TRBJ2-5	few	TGTGCCAGTAGTAACCAGCCTAGCGGGGAGACCCAGTACTTC	CASSNQPSGETQYF
TRBV20-1	TRBD1	TRBJ2-7	few	TGCAGTGCAAACACTCAGGGGGCTGGGTACGAGCAGTACTTC	CSANTQGAGYEQYF
TRBV6-2/TRBV6-3	.	TRBJ2-5	few	TGTGCCAGCAGTTTCACCGAGACTAGGGGAAGGGAGACCCAGTACTTC	CASSFTETRGRETQYF
TRBV7-2	.	TRBJ2-5	once	TGTGCCAGCAGCTTAGCAGGTAGCGGCTACAATGAGCAGTACTTC	CASSLAGSGYNEQYF
TRBV14	TRBD1	TRBJ2-7	.	TGTGCCAGCAGCCAGGGTACCGGGACAGGGCCGTACGAGCAGTACTTC	CASSQGTGTGPYEQYF
TRBV5-1	.	TRBJ1-1	.	TGCGCCAGCAGCTTACAGGAGACAGGGAACACTGAAGCTTTCTTT	CASSLQETGNTEAFF
TRBV10-3	TRBD2	TRBJ2-3	many	TGTGCCGTTAGCGGGGCTAGCACAGATACGCAGTATTTT	CAVSGASTDTQYF
TRBV7-6	TRBD1	TRBJ2-5	.	TGTGCCAGCAGGGGGCAGGGGGAGCAGTACTTC	CASRGQGEQYF
TRBV5-1	TRBD1	TRBJ2-1	many	TGCGCCAGCAGCTTTGACAGGGGTGAGCAGTTCTTC	CASSFDRGEQFF
TRBV10-3	.	TRBJ1-2	many	TGTGCCATCAGTGAGAAAGAGGAGTCTATAGATGGCTACACCTTC	CAISEKEESIDGYTF
TRBV5-1	.	TRBJ2-3	.	TGCGCCAGCAGCAATGGGCTTGGCACAGATACGCAGTATTTT	CASSNGLGTDTQYF
TRBV7-2	TRBD2	TRBJ2-5	.	TGTGCCAGCAGCATCTTCAGCGGGAGGGCCCGTGAGACCCAGTACTTC	CASSIFSGRARETQYF
TRBV12-3/TRBV12-4	TRBD1	TRBJ1-1	.	TGTGCCAGCAGCCCAATCCGGGACAGGGGCACTGAAGCTTTCTTT	CASSPIRDRGTEAFF
TRBV10-3	.	TRBJ1-4	.	TGTGCCATCAGTGGGGGGCAGGACCCGGAAAAACTGTTTTTT	CAISGGQDPEKLFF
TRBV20-1	.	TRBJ2-5	.	TGCAGTGCTGGGGGCCTGCTCGTAACCCAAGAGACCCAGTACTTC	CSAGGLLVTQETQYF
TRBV6-5	.	TRBJ2-3	.	TGTGCCAGCAGTTCCTCCTCCGCCGAAACAGATACGCAGTATTTT	CASSSSSAETDTQYF
TRBV5-5	TRBD2	TRBJ2-1	few	TGTGCCAGCGGAATTGGCAGCGGGAGAGGAAGGGCTTACAATGAGCAGTTCTTC	CASGIGSGRGRAYNEQFF
TRBV27	.	TRBJ2-5	.	TGTGCCAGCAGTTTGCGGCTGAACCAAGAGACCCAGTACTTC	CASSLRLNQETQYF
TRBV7-2	.	TRBJ2-7	.	TGTGCCAGCAGCTTCACCAGGGATCCAGGCGAGCAGTACTTC	CASSFTRDPGEQYF
TRBV7-9	.	TRBJ2-1	.	TGTGCCAGCAGCTTAGGCCGGGGGGCCGATGAGCAGTTCTTC	CASSLGRGADEQFF
TRBV6-6	.	TRBJ2-7	few	TGTGCCAGCACCCCGGACAGTAACGAGCAGTACTTC	CASTPDSNEQYF
TRBV20-1	.	TRBJ1-1	.	TGCAGTGCGCAAGATGAGGTGAACACTGAAGCTTTCTTT	CSAQDEVNTEAFF
TRBV7-8	.	TRBJ2-7	.	TGTGCCAGCAACAAAGAGGGCAGCTCCTACGAGCAGTACTTC	CASNKEGSSYEQYF
TRBV7-6	.	TRBJ2-1	many	TGTGCCAGCAGCTTAGCGCGGGCGGGGAGCTCCTACAATGAGCAGTTCTTC	CASSLARAGSSYNEQFF